This paragraph covers one T cell receptor (beta chain) sequence. Its antigen is unidentified. The PCR contained 60 Vbeta and 13 Jbeta primers. Method: immunoSEQ multiplex PCR; TCRdb's copy keeps in-frame clones and lacks some. The sample comprises roughly 140,000 clones, roughly 75% of which are singletons, and under 2.5% rests with the top ten. The data derive from a study of cytomegalovirus exposure and HLA in healthy donors. Study outcomes and limitations: Within a later analysis, the majority of CMV-associated TCR beta chains appeared HLA-restricted. Reportedly, TCR beta sequences accurately predicted HLA-A and HLA-B alleles in most subjects.

Germline assignment: CDR1 SEHNR and CDR2 FQNEAQ (reference sequence). The CDR3 has 18 amino acids. V was cut by 7 bases and J by 2 bases, with 24 bases left in between. The sequenced material came from PBMCs. The source of this sequence is a man under 40 in good health and CMV-seronegative. V usage is TRBV7-9 and J usage is TRBJ1-5, with a possible D match to TRBD1 (5 bases). CDR3 region: CASTPEGTAPEGNQPQHF. Here the CDR3 DNA reads TGTGCCAGCACCCCAGAGGGGACTGCTCCGGAGGGCAATCAGCCCCAGCATTTT.